The clone carrying this TCR beta chain was observed a few times. The antigen remains undetermined. The data were taken from a study of regulatory T cells in long-lasting Graves disease. Study as a whole: Persistent cases were those of Graves' disease that involved over 5 years of antithyroid drugs with positive TSH receptor antibodies.

Time point of the sample: persistent/refractory GD, antithyroid drugs over 5 years with positive TRAb. Following extraction of RNA from PBMCs, that RNA was used to make the TCR library. By American Thyroid Association guidelines, Graves' disease was diagnosed in the cohort. According to the study, TCR beta libraries were built with iRepertoire HTBI primers and CDR3-region Arm-PCR. TCRdb passed the multiplex PCR reads through MiXCR, listing each CDR3 protein once. Of about 460,000 distinct CDR3 sequences listed, less than 25% are singletons. The study, taken as a whole, reports: TRBV28, TRBJ1-2 and TRBJ2-5 were segments that persistent disease favored.

This CDR3 contains 15 residues. V was pared by 2 bases and J by 1 base, with 11 bases between. Germline V gene data show CDR1 as LNHDA and CDR2 as SQIVND (reference sequence). The sample consisted of peripheral blood mononuclear cells (PBMCs), taken when the disease was refractory, from a patient treated with antithyroid drugs. The chain is built from TRBV19 and TRBJ1-1; D unclear. The TCR sequence derives from a female donor with Graves disease. The CDR3 coding sequence is TGTGCCAGTAGTATAAGAGGCCAGTGGAACACTGAAGCTTTCTTT. This encodes CASSIRGQWNTEAFF. The entire variable domain, with the rest obtained from reference TRBV19 and TRBJ1-1, is as follows: DGGITQSPKYLFRKEGQNVTLSCEQNLNHDAMYWYRQDPGQGLRLIYYSQIVNDFQKGDIAEGYSVSREKKESFPLTVTSAQKNPTAFYLCASSIRGQWNTEAFFGQGTRLTVV.